The T cell receptor (beta chain) described here comes from a study of identical twins. Notes on the study in general: Invariant populations such as MAIT and iNKT cells could partly muddle zero-insertion analyses.

TCRdb fed the 5' RACE reads into MiXCR, producing one record per CDR3 protein. The data contain about 530,000 distinct CDR3 sequences, about 15% of them seen just once; the ten biggest clones take up roughly 0.4%. V gave up 3 bases and J gave up 7 bases, with 9 bases separating them. CDR1 is MGHRA and CDR2 is YSYEKL in the germline V gene. This CDR3 region has 13 residues. In the case of this clonotype: The antigen remains undetermined.

These data also featured in a second study, about yellow fever vaccine responses in identical twins.

The gene calls are TRBV4-1 and TRBJ2-2; D is undetermined. The sequenced sample consisted of CD4+ T cells sorted from blood. The source of this sequence is a woman aged 18 to 35 in good health. The CDR3 protein is CASSHTFGGELFF. CDR3 nucleotides: TGCGCCAGCAGCCATACGTTTGGCGGGGAGCTGTTTTTT.